Below are 24 T cell receptor beta chains sequenced from a single sample in a study of blood T cell repertoires in COVID-19. Generated by immunoSEQ multiplex PCR, the TCRdb table keeps only in-frame clones and is missing some. The sample consists of about 120,000 clones, over 70% of them appearing once. The sequencing sample was made of peripheral blood. These TCRs come from a man between 65 and 80 years old with acute or convalescent COVID-19.

This chain joins TRBV24-1 and TRBJ1-1; D is unclear. The CDR3 is 12 amino acids. Between the trimmed V and J ends, which lost 2 bases and 7 bases, there was a span of 7 bases. Germline V gene data show CDR1 as KGHDR and CDR2 as SFDVKD. The CDR3: CATSDSTVEAFF. The CDR3 DNA sequence: TGTGCCACCAGTGATTCTACGGTTGAAGCTTTCTTT.

This chain uses TRBV27 with TRBJ2-7; D might be TRBD1 (5 bases). The CDR3 runs to 15 residues. V dropped 2 bases and J dropped 2 bases, with 13 bases sitting between them. Germline lookup yields CDR1 MNHEY and CDR2 SMNVEV (reference sequence). CDR3 protein: CASSLVGVQTYEQYF. The CDR3 DNA reads TGTGCCAGCAGTTTAGTAGGGGTCCAAACCTACGAGCAGTACTTC.

The chain links TRBV18 to TRBJ2-7; D not resolved. CDR3 length: 13 amino acids. Trimming took off 0 bases at V and 3 bases at J, with 6 bases between the two ends. The germline CDR1 and CDR2 sequences are KGHSH and LQKENI. As DNA, the CDR3 is TGTGCCAGCTCACCACCCGCAGGCTACGAGCAGTACTTC. Protein product: CASSPPAGYEQYF.

At least ten counts were recorded for this clone. The chain joins TRBV7-2 to TRBJ1-2; D may be TRBD1 (5 bases). Trimming cost V 11 bases and J 2 bases, with 9 bases left between them. Germline CDR1 reads SGHTA; CDR2 reads FQGNSA. This CDR3 is 11 amino acids long. CDR3 protein: CASTENYGYTF. CDR3 sequence (DNA): TGTGCCTCGACAGAGAACTATGGCTACACCTTC.

The V gene is TRBV7-3, the J gene TRBJ2-2, with D possibly being TRBD1 (6 bases). Germline CDR1 SGHTA, CDR2 FQGTGA. The CDR3 has 14 residues. V was cut by 5 bases and J by 7 bases, with 14 bases left in between. The CDR3 is CASSEPGHGGELFF. The CDR3 region has the DNA TGTGCCAGCAGCGAGCCGGGACATGGCGGGGAGCTGTTTTTT.

This chain uses TRBV4-2 with TRBJ1-2; 12 nucleotides match TRBD1. V lost 8 bases and J lost 5; bases outside the gene matches: 12. The CDR3 length is 16 residues. The germline V gene has CDR1 LGHNA and CDR2 YNFKEQ. CDR3 protein: CASRDPGQGAGYGYTF. CDR3 coding DNA: TGTGCCAGCCGGGACCCGGGACAGGGGGCAGGGTATGGCTACACCTTC.

This clone was detected only a few times. The genes are TRBV4-2 and TRBJ1-1, with 7 bases identical to TRBD1. The V gene's germline CDR1 is LGHNA and CDR2 YNFKEQ. The CDR3 covers 17 residues. V shed 5 bases and J 1 base; nucleotides not matched to a gene: 13. CDR3 sequence: CASSKRDGTAKNTEAFF. The CDR3 bases are TGTGCCAGCAGCAAGAGGGATGGGACAGCCAAGAACACTGAAGCTTTCTTT.

The chain employs TRBV19 and TRBJ1-1; unclear D gene. V lost 5 bases and J 0 bases, leaving 13 bases between the germline ends. The CDR3 runs 15 residues. Germline V gene sequence: CDR1 LNHDA, CDR2 SQIVND (reference sequence). CDR3 region: CASSSGSSLNTEAFF. The CDR3 coding sequence is TGTGCCAGTAGTTCTGGGAGTAGTTTGAACACTGAAGCTTTCTTT.

The V call is TRBV2, the J call TRBJ1-5; 7 positions agree with TRBD1. V lost 6 bases to trimming and J lost 3 bases; unmatched junction nucleotides: 8. CDR3 length: 15 amino acids. From germline, CDR1 is SNHLY and CDR2 FYNNEI. The chain's CDR3 is CASSAQGWDNQPQHF. The CDR3 DNA is TGTGCCAGCAGCGCACAGGGGTGGGACAATCAGCCCCAGCATTTT.

This clone came up a few times. The chain carries TRBV4-2 and TRBJ1-5; a possible D gene is TRBD1 (5 bases). The length of the CDR3 is 17 residues. CDR1 is LGHNA, CDR2 YNFKEQ, per germline. V lost 1 base and J lost 4, with 17 bases in between. The CDR3 nucleotides are TGTGCCAGCAGCCAAGGTGCGGCTTTGGGGGGGAATCAGCCCCAGCATTTT. Protein: CASSQGAALGGNQPQHF.

V is TRBV12-3 or TRBV12-4 and J is TRBJ2-7, with a tentative D call TRBD1 (5 bases). V lost 3 bases, J lost 5 bases, and 5 bases lay in between. The CDR3 has 11 residues. The DNA for the CDR3 is TGTGCCAGCAGTTTGACAGACGAGCAGTACTTC. Its translation is CASSLTDEQYF.

The chain recombines TRBV7-6 with TRBJ2-1; 8 positions match TRBD2. Germline V gene data show CDR1 as SGHVS and CDR2 as FNYEAQ. V dropped 2 bases and J dropped 4; count of bases not matched to a gene: 4. This CDR3 has 15 amino acids. CDR3 loop: CASSLLRGGYNEQFF. CDR3 bases: TGTGCCAGCAGCTTATTACGGGGGGGATACAATGAGCAGTTCTTC.

This clone was seen once. The chain carries TRBV10-1 and TRBJ2-1; TRBD1 agrees at 7 bases. This CDR3 contains 16 residues. With V trimmed by 6 bases and J by 0 bases, 8 bases remained unmatched. CDR1 and CDR2 (germline): WNHNN, SYGVQD (reference sequence). In DNA form, the CDR3 reads TGCGCCAGCAGAGGGACAGTGAGAAGCTCCTACAATGAGCAGTTCTTC. Translating gives CASRGTVRSSYNEQFF.

The chain employs TRBV5-8 and TRBJ1-2; the D is unclear. The germline gives CDR1 SGHTS, CDR2 YDEGEE. The CDR3 spans 13 residues. Trimming pared 0 bases from V and 3 bases from J, leaving 6 bases between. CDR3 region: CASSLVRDYGYTF. DNA for the CDR3: TGTGCCAGCAGCTTGGTCCGGGACTATGGCTACACCTTC.

The chain is built from TRBV6-5 and TRBJ2-3, with a possible D match to TRBD1 (6 bases). The CDR3 loop spans 12 amino acids. Trimming took 6 bases from V and 8 from J, leaving 12 bases between them. The V gene's germline CDR1 is MNHEY and CDR2 SVGAGI. DNA of the CDR3: TGTGCCAGCAGCAGGGGCCCGGTTACGCAGTATTTT. This codes for CASSRGPVTQYF.

The chain uses TRBV11-1 and TRBJ2-7; 7 bases fit TRBD1. V shed 5 bases and J 2 bases; nucleotides not matched to a gene: 9. The CDR3 loop spans 15 amino acids. Per germline, CDR1 SGHAT and CDR2 FQDESV (reference sequence). This CDR3 is CASSLEAGGPYEQYF. CDR3 nucleotides: TGTGCCAGCAGCCTGGAGGCAGGGGGACCCTACGAGCAGTACTTC.

This sequence joins TRBV29-1 and TRBJ1-1; possible D gene TRBD1, 6 bases. Germline V gene lookup returns CDR1 SQVTM and CDR2 ANQGSEA. Trimming took off 7 bases at V and 6 bases at J, with 12 bases between the two ends. The length of the CDR3 is 11 residues. The CDR3 loop is CSAGEVAEAFF. The DNA of the CDR3 is TGCAGCGCAGGGGAAGTCGCTGAAGCTTTCTTT.

The chain couples TRBV27 to TRBJ1-5; D is undetermined. The length of the CDR3 is 14 residues. Trimming cost V 7 bases and J 1 base, with 11 bases left between them. Germline CDR1 reads MNHEY; CDR2 reads SMNVEV (reference sequence). The CDR3 region is CASNITPSNQPQHF. The CDR3 DNA follows: TGTGCCAGCAATATTACACCCAGCAATCAGCCCCAGCATTTT.

The table lists this clone with a few counts. The junction departs from germline at one end; a sequencing error may be responsible. The chain uses TRBV18 and TRBJ1-6; 7 nucleotides agree with TRBD1. Per germline, CDR1 KGHSH and CDR2 LQKENI. The CDR3 has 14 residues. The CDR3 protein is CASSSDRLNSPLHF. The CDR3 DNA reads TGTGCCAGCTCTTCGGACAGGTTGAATTCGCCCCTCCACTTT. Together with reference TRBV18 and TRBJ1-6, the CDR3 gives the full variable domain: NAGVMQNPRHLVRRRGQEARLRCSPMKGHSHVYWYRQLPEEGLKFMVYLQKENIIDESGMPKERFSAEFPKEGPSILRIQQVVRGDSAAYFCASSSDRLNSPLHFGNGTRLTVT.

This chain uses TRBV19 with TRBJ1-5; D is ambiguous. Germline V gene sequence: CDR1 LNHDA, CDR2 SQIVND (reference sequence). V was cut by 1 base and J by 6 bases, with 10 bases left in between. This CDR3 comprises 14 residues. CDR3 sequence: CASSIVGSAQPQHF. The CDR3 DNA sequence: TGTGCCAGTAGTATAGTGGGCAGTGCTCAGCCCCAGCATTTT.

The V call is TRBV4-2, the J call TRBJ1-2; TRBD1 agrees at 9 bases. CDR3 length: 15 residues. Germline CDR1 and CDR2: LGHNA and YNFKEQ. The ends lost 3 bases at V and 0 bases at J; junction bases unmatched: 2. Here the CDR3 DNA reads TGTGCCAGCAGCCACGGACAGGGGTCTAACTATGGCTACACCTTC. Amino acid sequence: CASSHGQGSNYGYTF.

The CDR3: CASSEGQGNVYTF. In DNA form, the CDR3 reads TGTGCCAGCAGCGAGGGACAGGGAAATGTCTACACCTTC. The chain employs TRBV5-6 and TRBJ1-2; TRBD1 matches at 9 bases. The CDR3 runs to 13 residues. From germline, CDR1 is SGHDT and CDR2 YYEEEE. The ends lost 4 bases at V and 10 bases at J; junction bases unmatched: 8.

In DNA, the CDR3 is TGTGCCAGCAGCGGATGGTTTTTCGGGGGGCCGGGGGAGACCCAGTACTTC. It encodes CASSGWFFGGPGETQYF. V gene TRBV5-4 combines with J gene TRBJ2-5; a possible D gene is TRBD2 (7 bases). V lost 4 bases, J lost 5 bases, and 24 bases lay in between. Germline V lookup: CDR1 SGHNT, CDR2 YYREEE (reference sequence). The CDR3 runs 17 residues. Together with reference TRBV5-4 and TRBJ2-5, the CDR3 gives the full variable domain: ETGVTQSPTHLIKTRGQQVTLRCSSQSGHNTVSWYQQALGQGPQFIFQYYREEENGRGNFPPRFSGLQFPNYSSELNVNALELDDSALYLCASSGWFFGGPGETQYFGPGTRLLVL.

V is TRBV3-1 (or the pseudogene TRBV3-2) and J is TRBJ1-3; 9 positions match TRBD1. From germline, CDR1 is LGHDT and CDR2 YNNKEL (reference sequence). This CDR3 is 18 amino acids long. V dropped 5 bases and J dropped 2; count of bases not matched to a gene: 13. The CDR3 DNA reads as TGTGCCAGCAGCGCCCGGGACAGGGAGTTGTTGACTGGAAACACCATATATTTT. Translating it yields CASSARDRELLTGNTIYF.